Below are 24 T cell receptor beta chains sequenced from a single sample in a study of cytomegalovirus exposure and HLA in healthy donors. The PCR had 60 Vbeta and 13 Jbeta primers. The table came from immunoSEQ multiplex PCR; TCRdb's copy has only in-frame clones and leaves some out. The sample features tens of thousands of clones, with under 2% in its top ten. Sequencing was carried out using PBMCs. The source is a woman aged 40-49 years in good health and CMV-seropositive.

The chain links TRBV7-8 to TRBJ1-4; TRBD1 matches 8 bases. Trimming at V came to 0 bases and at J to 9 bases, leaving 9 bases not matched to a gene. This CDR3 comprises 16 residues. Looked up from germline, CDR1 is SGHVS and CDR2 is FQNEAQ. This CDR3 is CASSLAGQEVGKKLFF. The DNA of the CDR3 is TGTGCCAGCAGCTTAGCGGGACAGGAGGTGGGCAAAAAACTGTTTTTT.

The CDR3 loop is CSVETGTASYGYTF. The CDR3 DNA reads as TGCAGCGTTGAGACCGGGACAGCCAGTTATGGCTACACCTTC. The chain carries TRBV29-1 and TRBJ1-2; 7 bases agree with TRBD1. Germline V gene data show CDR1 as SQVTM and CDR2 as ANQGSEA. This CDR3 spans 14 amino acids. The V gene end was trimmed by 3 bases and the J gene end by 5 bases; junction bases not matched to a gene: 9.

This chain links TRBV19 with TRBJ2-2, with D maybe TRBD1 (7 bases). V was shortened by 7 bases and J by 1 base, with 13 bases between the two germline ends. The CDR3 consists of 15 residues. Looked up from germline, CDR1 is LNHDA and CDR2 is SQIVND (reference sequence). For the CDR3, the DNA is TGTGCCAGTAAGGAGGGGGCTCTGAACACCGGGGAGCTGTTTTTT. Translation: CASKEGALNTGELFF.

V gene TRBV15 combines with J gene TRBJ2-7; 14 bases are a match to TRBD2. The CDR3 has 14 amino acids. CDR1 and CDR2 (germline): LNHNV, YYDKDF (reference sequence). V shed 9 bases and J 6 bases; nucleotides not matched to a gene: 7. The CDR3 reads CATYSGTSGGEQYF. CDR3 DNA: TGTGCCACGTATTCCGGGACTAGCGGGGGCGAGCAGTACTTC.

The chain is built from TRBV7-2 and TRBJ1-5, with unresolved D. The CDR3 is 14 amino acids. The germline V and J ends were trimmed by 0 bases and 9 bases, with 12 bases remaining between them. Germline V gene lookup returns CDR1 SGHTA and CDR2 FQGNSA. The CDR3 DNA reads TGTGCCAGCAGCTTAGCCGGAGTCGGGTGGCCCCAGCATTTT. Its translation is CASSLAGVGWPQHF.

The chain has TRBV28 and TRBJ2-7; possibly TRBD1 for D (6 bases). The germline V gene encodes CDR1 MDHEN and CDR2 SYDVKM. The CDR3 is 13 amino acids. V gave up 5 bases and J gave up 2 bases, with 10 bases separating them. The CDR3 loop reads CASSERQAYEQYF. The CDR3 nucleotides are TGTGCCAGCAGTGAACGACAGGCCTACGAGCAGTACTTC. Based on the CDR3 plus reference TRBV28 and TRBJ2-7, the full variable domain is DVKVTQSSRYLVKRTGEKVFLECVQDMDHENMFWYRQDPGLGLRLIYFSYDVKMKEKGDIPEGYSVSREKKERFSLILESASTNQTSMYLCASSERQAYEQYFGPGTRLTVT.

The chain recombines TRBV5-8 with TRBJ2-7; D gene ambiguous. Trimming removed 4 bases at V and 6 bases at J, with 8 bases between. CDR3 size: 11 residues. Germline V gene lookup returns CDR1 SGHTS and CDR2 YDEGEE. The CDR3 DNA sequence: TGTGCCAGCAGCCAATCCGGCGAGCAGTACTTC. Protein: CASSQSGEQYF.

The chain is built from TRBV9 and TRBJ2-1; 14 nucleotides agree with TRBD2. The germline V gene has CDR1 SGDLS and CDR2 YYNGEE. V was clipped by 0 bases and J by 12 bases; unmatched bases: 5. This CDR3 is built from 15 residues. Here the CDR3 reads CASSVGGTSGSRQFF. The CDR3 DNA follows: TGTGCCAGCAGCGTAGGAGGGACTAGCGGGAGTCGGCAGTTCTTC. Complete variable domain (other parts from reference TRBV9 and TRBJ2-1): DSGVTQTPKHLITATGQRVTLRCSPRSGDLSVYWYQQSLDQGLQFLIQYYNGEERAKGNILERFSAQQFPDLHSELNLSSLELGDSALYFCASSVGGTSGSRQFFGPGTRLTVL.

J is TRBJ1-2 and V is TRBV5-1; D might be TRBD1 (6 bases). The CDR3 has 13 amino acids. From germline, CDR1 is SGHRS and CDR2 YFSETQ. Trimming removed 0 bases from V and 6 bases from J, with 9 bases in between. The chain's CDR3 is CASSLATGNGYTF. CDR3 DNA: TGCGCCAGCAGCTTGGCCACAGGGAATGGCTACACCTTC.

The chain employs TRBV15 and TRBJ1-3, with D possibly matching TRBD1 (6 bases). The CDR3 sequence is 16 residues long. Germline V gives CDR1 LNHNV, CDR2 YYDKDF (reference sequence). The germline V and J ends were trimmed by 4 bases and 3 bases, with 16 bases remaining between them. The CDR3 nucleotides are TGTGCCACCAGCACAGCCCAGGGGCAGTTTGGAAACACCATATATTTT. Protein: CATSTAQGQFGNTIYF.

The rearrangement joins TRBV7-8 to TRBJ2-7; D is ambiguous. V shed 1 base and J shed 4 bases, with 8 bases lying between them. The CDR3 sequence is 13 residues long. Germline loops: CDR1 SGHVS, CDR2 FQNEAQ. CDR3 loop: CASSLGEPYEQYF. In DNA form, the CDR3 reads TGTGCCAGCAGCTTAGGAGAGCCATACGAGCAGTACTTC.

The CDR3 sequence: CASSLNTYEQYF. CDR3 coding DNA: TGCGCCAGCAGCTTGAACACGTACGAGCAGTACTTC. The chain couples TRBV5-1 to TRBJ2-7; D gene unclear. This CDR3 has 12 amino acids. V was clipped by 1 base and J by 4 bases, with 6 bases between them. Germline V gene sequence: CDR1 SGHRS, CDR2 YFSETQ.

The gene calls are TRBV2 and TRBJ2-1; D gene ambiguous. Germline lookup yields CDR1 SNHLY and CDR2 FYNNEI. The germline V and J ends were trimmed by 2 bases and 7 bases, with 6 bases remaining between them. CDR3 length: 12 amino acids. The CDR3 sequence is CASSERLNEQFF. CDR3 coding DNA: TGTGCCAGCAGTGAACGTCTAAATGAGCAGTTCTTC.

The chain joins TRBV5-1 to TRBJ2-7; TRBD2 matches at 9 bases. This CDR3 is built from 16 residues. Trimming removed 1 base from V and 0 bases from J; junction bases left unmatched: 5. Germline-derived CDR1 and CDR2 are SGHRS and YFSETQ. The CDR3 nucleotides read TGCGCCAGCAGCTTGCTTAGCGGGAGCGTCTCCTACGAGCAGTACTTC. This gives the protein CASSLLSGSVSYEQYF.

The chain uses TRBV18 and TRBJ2-3; 9 positions agree with TRBD2. The CDR3 sequence is 16 residues long. J was trimmed by 4 bases and V by 2 bases; bases with no gene match: 7. Germline CDR1 and CDR2: KGHSH and LQKENI. The CDR3 protein is CASSPAIAGVSDTQYF. The DNA for the CDR3 is TGTGCCAGCTCACCAGCGATAGCGGGAGTTTCAGATACGCAGTATTTT.

This sequence joins TRBV7-3 and TRBJ1-1; 8 positions match TRBD1. The CDR3 covers 14 residues. Germline trimming cut 5 bases from V and 9 bases from J; bases unmatched to any gene: 11. Germline CDR1 SGHTA, CDR2 FQGTGA. The CDR3 is CASSPQGAHPQAFF. CDR3 nucleotide sequence: TGTGCCAGCAGCCCCCAGGGGGCTCATCCTCAAGCTTTCTTT.

The chain links TRBV4-2 to TRBJ2-7; 9 bases fit TRBD2. The CDR3 is made up of 17 amino acids. CDR1 is LGHNA, CDR2 YNFKEQ, per germline. With V trimmed by 3 bases and J by 0 bases, 9 bases remained unmatched. The CDR3 nucleotides read TGTGCCAGCAGCCAGGCATCACTAGCGGGTTCCTCCTACGAGCAGTACTTC. It is translated as CASSQASLAGSSYEQYF.

V usage is TRBV6-6 and J usage is TRBJ1-4, with a weak D call TRBD1 (5 bases). The CDR3 runs to 14 residues. The V end lost 8 bases, the J end lost 8 bases, and 18 bases lay between the germline ends. The germline V gene has CDR1 MNHNY and CDR2 SVGAGI (reference sequence). DNA for the CDR3: TGTGCCAGCGCCGCAGGCTTTTCAGGGGAAAAACTGTTTTTT. It is translated as CASAAGFSGEKLFF.

The rearrangement uses TRBV18 and TRBJ2-7, with D possibly TRBD2 on 6 matching bases. The CDR3 is 14 residues long. V lost 1 base to trimming and J lost 2 bases, with 9 bases between them. Per germline, CDR1 KGHSH and CDR2 LQKENI. CDR3 residues: CASSPQPGAYEQYF. CDR3 DNA sequence: TGTGCCAGCTCACCACAACCGGGAGCCTACGAGCAGTACTTC.

The rearrangement joins TRBV27 to TRBJ2-7; 9 bases line up with TRBD1. From germline, CDR1 is MNHEY and CDR2 SMNVEV (reference sequence). V was clipped by 6 bases and J by 1 base; unmatched bases: 7. The CDR3 runs 15 residues. CDR3 protein: CASSRSGTGSYEQYF. The CDR3 nucleotides read TGTGCCAGCAGCCGATCCGGGACAGGGTCCTACGAGCAGTACTTC.

The chain couples TRBV28 to TRBJ2-3, with 14 bases identical to TRBD2. Trimming at V came to 3 bases and at J to 6 bases, leaving 8 bases not matched to a gene. The CDR3 loop spans 17 amino acids. Germline CDR1 reads MDHEN; CDR2 reads SYDVKM. CDR3 protein: CASSLGGLAGVIDTQYF. The DNA of the CDR3 is TGTGCCAGCAGTTTGGGGGGACTAGCGGGAGTCATTGATACGCAGTATTTT.

The gene calls are TRBV5-1 and TRBJ2-5, with TRBD2 matching 8 bases. The V gene end was trimmed by 4 bases and the J gene end by 4 bases; junction bases not matched to a gene: 3. CDR1 is SGHRS, CDR2 YFSETQ, per germline. CDR3 length equals 13 residues. The DNA of the CDR3 is TGCGCCAGCAGCGGCGGGGGGCTAGAGACCCAGTACTTC. Residues: CASSGGGLETQYF.

This chain uses TRBV6-1 with TRBJ2-3; 10 bases fit TRBD2. Germline CDR1 MNHNS, CDR2 SASEGT. V shed 4 bases and J 6 bases; nucleotides not matched to a gene: 10. This CDR3 is 16 amino acids long. The CDR3 reads CASSGETLAGVDTQYF. CDR3 DNA: TGTGCCAGCAGTGGAGAGACGCTAGCGGGAGTGGATACGCAGTATTTT.

In the case of this clone: The same CDR3 is also encoded by other DNA sequences in this sample. The chain couples TRBV7-9 to TRBJ1-1; D is uncertain. Deletions cut 0 bases from V and 1 base from J, with 6 bases between. Germline-derived CDR1 and CDR2 are SEHNR and FQNEAQ (reference sequence). The CDR3 is 14 amino acids. The CDR3: CASSLAGGNTEAFF. The CDR3 coding sequence is TGTGCCAGCAGCTTAGCAGGAGGGAACACTGAAGCTTTCTTT.